The 10 T cell receptor beta chains reported below all come from one sample, sequenced in a study of somatic mutations in cytotoxic T cells in rheumatoid arthritis. The assay was immunoSEQ multiplex PCR, and TCRdb's table has in-frame clones only and misses some. The sample holds some 20,000 clones, about 80% seen once. Specimen: CD8+ T cells sorted from blood. The receptors come from a man aged 18 to 35 with rheumatoid arthritis.

The rearrangement links TRBV7-6 to TRBJ2-1, with a weak D call TRBD2 (8 bases). V was trimmed by 1 base and J by 4 bases, leaving 23 bases between them. This CDR3 spans 19 amino acids. Per germline, CDR1 SGHVS and CDR2 FNYEAQ. Here the CDR3 DNA reads TGTGCCAGCAGCTTAGAGGAAGGGGGCGGGGGGCCTCTGTACAATGAGCAGTTCTTC. Encoded protein: CASSLEEGGGGPLYNEQFF.

The chain is built from TRBV6-5 and TRBJ2-1, with 11 bases matching TRBD2. V shed 5 bases and J 4 bases; nucleotides not matched to a gene: 4. This CDR3 contains 15 residues. The germline CDR1 and CDR2 sequences are MNHEY and SVGAGI. The chain's CDR3 is CASSVTSGGYNEQFF. In nucleotides, the CDR3 is TGTGCCAGCAGTGTAACTAGCGGGGGTTACAATGAGCAGTTCTTC.

This clone was picked up one time. The rearrangement links TRBV30 to TRBJ1-6; no firm D call. CDR1 is GTSNPN, CDR2 SVGIG, per germline (reference sequence). The CDR3 runs 14 residues. V lost 8 bases, J lost 7 bases, and 18 bases lay in between. The DNA of the CDR3 is TGTGCCGTGTCTAGGGCGGCTATCAATTCACCCCTCCACTTT. It codes for CAVSRAAINSPLHF. Combining the CDR3 with reference TRBV30 and TRBJ1-6 gives the whole variable domain SQTIHQWPATLVQPVGSPLSLECTVEGTSNPNLYWYRQAAGRGLQLLFYSVGIGQISSEVPQNLSASRPQDRQFILSSKKLLLSDSGFYLCAVSRAAINSPLHFGNGTRLTVT.

The CDR3 bases are TGCGCCAGCAGTGGAGGACTAGCGGGTGGGTCCTACAATGAGCAGTTCTTC. It codes for CASSGGLAGGSYNEQFF. The chain couples TRBV10-2 to TRBJ2-1, with 11 bases aligning to TRBD2. V lost 4 bases, J lost 1 base, and 6 bases stayed unmatched. This CDR3 comprises 17 residues. The germline V gene encodes CDR1 WSHSY and CDR2 SAAADI.

V usage is TRBV7-9 and J usage is TRBJ2-5, with 9 positions matching TRBD2. This CDR3 comprises 19 residues. In germline, CDR1 is SEHNR, CDR2 FQNEAQ (reference sequence). Trimming removed 2 bases from V and 4 bases from J; junction bases left unmatched: 17. CDR3 sequence: CASSLSGLRELAGLETQYF. CDR3 nucleotides: TGTGCCAGCAGCTTATCCGGTTTGAGAGAGCTAGCGGGGTTAGAGACCCAGTACTTC.

The J gene is TRBJ2-1, the V gene TRBV4-1, with D possibly TRBD2 on 6 matching bases. CDR1 is MGHRA, CDR2 YSYEKL, per germline. Trimming took off 1 base at V and 7 bases at J, with 11 bases between the two ends. CDR3 length: 14 amino acids. The CDR3 loop reads CASSQVIGGNEQFF. CDR3 DNA sequence: TGCGCCAGCAGCCAAGTCATCGGGGGTAATGAGCAGTTCTTC.

DNA of the CDR3: TGCGCCAGCAGCCAAGTCAGGGGGCGAACAGATACGCAGTATTTT. The encoded protein is CASSQVRGRTDTQYF. The rearrangement uses TRBV4-1 and TRBJ2-3; 8 bases agree with TRBD1. J was trimmed by 3 bases and V by 1 base; bases with no gene match: 3. The CDR3 has 15 residues. Germline V lookup: CDR1 MGHRA, CDR2 YSYEKL.

This clone was detected once. The chain links TRBV7-2 to TRBJ1-5; a weak D match, TRBD1 (6 bases). CDR1 and CDR2 from the germline V gene are SGHTA and FQGNSA. The CDR3 extends over 15 amino acids. Deletions cut 3 bases from V and 3 bases from J, with 12 bases between. The CDR3 coding sequence is TGTGCCAGCAGCTTGCTTACAGGGTACAATCAGCCCCAGCATTTT. Its translation is CASSLLTGYNQPQHF.

In nucleotides, the CDR3 is TGCGCCAGCAGCCAGGACAGGGACAACACCGGGGAGCTGTTTTTT. Protein: CASSQDRDNTGELFF. The chain carries TRBV4-1 and TRBJ2-2, with 8 bases fitting TRBD1. CDR1 and CDR2 (germline): MGHRA, YSYEKL. The junction had 2 bases not matched to a gene; V was cut back by 3 bases and J by 2 bases. The CDR3 has 15 amino acids.

The rearrangement uses TRBV5-4 and TRBJ2-2; perhaps D is TRBD1 or TRBD2 (5 bases each). The CDR3 contains 15 residues. V was clipped by 0 bases and J by 1 base, with 7 bases between them. CDR1 and CDR2 (germline): SGHNT, YYREEE (reference sequence). CDR3 DNA sequence: TGTGCCAGCAGCTTGGGGGACCTGAACACCGGGGAGCTGTTTTTT. It encodes CASSLGDLNTGELFF.